The T cell receptor (beta chain) described here comes from a study of T cell changes during pregnancy in multiple sclerosis. The repertoire was sequenced with immunoSEQ multiplex PCR; TCRdb's copy has only in-frame clones and lacks some. The sample records 65,000 to 95,000 clones, about 88% being singletons. This CDR3 has 13 amino acids. In germline, CDR1 is SGDLS, CDR2 YYNGEE. Trimming removed 4 bases from V and 5 bases from J, with 12 bases in between. The receptor was isolated from a female donor with multiple sclerosis, enrolled in a pregnancy study. Source: peripheral blood, taken before pregnancy. This chain uses TRBV9 with TRBJ1-1, with a possible D match to TRBD1 (5 bases). The CDR3 sequence is CASSSSGGTEAFF. CDR3 coding DNA: TGTGCCAGCAGCTCCTCCGGGGGGACTGAAGCTTTCTTT.